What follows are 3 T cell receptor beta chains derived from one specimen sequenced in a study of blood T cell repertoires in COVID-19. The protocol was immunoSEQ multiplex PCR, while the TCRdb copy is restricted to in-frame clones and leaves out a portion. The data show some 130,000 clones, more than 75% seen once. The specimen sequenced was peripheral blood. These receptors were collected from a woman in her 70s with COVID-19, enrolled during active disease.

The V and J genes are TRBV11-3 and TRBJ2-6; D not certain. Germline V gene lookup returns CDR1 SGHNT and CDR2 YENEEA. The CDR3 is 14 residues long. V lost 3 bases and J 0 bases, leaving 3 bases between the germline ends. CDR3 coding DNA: TGTGCCAGCAGCTTGCGCTCTGGGGCCAACGTCCTGACTTTC. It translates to CASSLRSGANVLTF.

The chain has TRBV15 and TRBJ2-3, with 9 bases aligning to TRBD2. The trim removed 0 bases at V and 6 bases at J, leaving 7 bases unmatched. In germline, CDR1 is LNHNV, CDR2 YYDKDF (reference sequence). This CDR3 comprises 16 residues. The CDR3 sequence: CATSRDLAGEGDTQYF. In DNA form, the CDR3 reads TGTGCCACCAGCAGAGATTTAGCGGGGGAGGGCGATACGCAGTATTTT.

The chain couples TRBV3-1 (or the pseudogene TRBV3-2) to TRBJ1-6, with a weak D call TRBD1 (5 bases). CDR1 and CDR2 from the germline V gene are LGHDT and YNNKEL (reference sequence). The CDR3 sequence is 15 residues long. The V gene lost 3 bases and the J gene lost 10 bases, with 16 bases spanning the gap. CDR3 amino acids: CASSQDTNLGSPLHF. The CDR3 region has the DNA TGTGCCAGCAGCCAGGACACGAATTTGGGGTCACCCCTCCACTTT.